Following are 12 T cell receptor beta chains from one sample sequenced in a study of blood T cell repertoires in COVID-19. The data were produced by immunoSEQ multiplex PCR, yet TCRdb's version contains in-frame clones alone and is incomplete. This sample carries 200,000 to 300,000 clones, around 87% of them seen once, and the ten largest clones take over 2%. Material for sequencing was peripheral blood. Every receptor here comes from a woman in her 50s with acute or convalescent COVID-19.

This chain's CDR3 is CASSHGQGREKLFF. CDR3 in DNA: TGTGCCAGCTCCCACGGACAGGGACGTGAAAAACTGTTTTTT. The chain combines TRBV18 with TRBJ1-4; 8 bases are a match to TRBD1. The V and J ends lost 6 bases and 7 bases, in that order; junction bases with no gene match: 7. This CDR3 has 14 amino acids. The germline gives CDR1 KGHSH, CDR2 LQKENI.

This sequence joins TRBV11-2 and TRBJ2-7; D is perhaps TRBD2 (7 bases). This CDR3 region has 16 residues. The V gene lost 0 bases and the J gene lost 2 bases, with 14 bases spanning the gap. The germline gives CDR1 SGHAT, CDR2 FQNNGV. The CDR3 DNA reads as TGTGCCAGCAGCTTAGATCTGAGCGGGACAACCTACGAGCAGTACTTC. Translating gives CASSLDLSGTTYEQYF.

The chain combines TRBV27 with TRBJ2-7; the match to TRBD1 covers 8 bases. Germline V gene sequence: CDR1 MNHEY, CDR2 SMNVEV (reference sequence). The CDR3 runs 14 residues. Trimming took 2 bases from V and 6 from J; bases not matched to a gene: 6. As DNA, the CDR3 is TGTGCCAGCAGTTTACGACAGGGGCAGTTCGAGCAGTACTTC. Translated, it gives CASSLRQGQFEQYF.

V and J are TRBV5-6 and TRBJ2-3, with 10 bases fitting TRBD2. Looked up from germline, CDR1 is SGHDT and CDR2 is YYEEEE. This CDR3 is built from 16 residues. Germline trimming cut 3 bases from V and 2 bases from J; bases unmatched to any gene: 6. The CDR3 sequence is CASSYFSGRDTDTQYF. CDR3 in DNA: TGTGCCAGCAGCTACTTCAGCGGGAGGGACACAGATACGCAGTATTTT.

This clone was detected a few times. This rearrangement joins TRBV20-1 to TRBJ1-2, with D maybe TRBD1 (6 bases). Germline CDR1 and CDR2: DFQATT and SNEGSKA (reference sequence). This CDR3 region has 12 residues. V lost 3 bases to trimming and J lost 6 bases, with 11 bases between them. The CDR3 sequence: CSASLDRNGYTF. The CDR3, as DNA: TGCAGTGCTAGTTTAGACAGGAATGGCTACACCTTC.

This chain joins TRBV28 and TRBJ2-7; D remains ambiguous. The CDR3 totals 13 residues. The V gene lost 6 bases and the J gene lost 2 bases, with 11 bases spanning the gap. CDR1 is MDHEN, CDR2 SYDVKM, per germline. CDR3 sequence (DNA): TGTGCCAGCAGACCTAGTTTAGCCTACGAGCAGTACTTC. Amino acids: CASRPSLAYEQYF.

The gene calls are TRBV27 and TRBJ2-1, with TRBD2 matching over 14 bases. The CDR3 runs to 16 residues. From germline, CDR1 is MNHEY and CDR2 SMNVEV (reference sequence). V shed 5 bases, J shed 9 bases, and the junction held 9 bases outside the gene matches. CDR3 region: CASSKTSGRDFSEQFF. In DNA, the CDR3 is TGTGCCAGCAGTAAGACTAGCGGGAGGGATTTTAGTGAGCAGTTCTTC.

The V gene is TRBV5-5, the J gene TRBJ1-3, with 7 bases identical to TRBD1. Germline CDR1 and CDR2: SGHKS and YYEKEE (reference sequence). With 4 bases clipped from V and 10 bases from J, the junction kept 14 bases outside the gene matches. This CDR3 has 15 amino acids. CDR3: CASSVSGQSLRTIYF. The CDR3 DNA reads TGTGCCAGCAGCGTATCGGGACAGTCTCTGAGGACCATATATTTT.

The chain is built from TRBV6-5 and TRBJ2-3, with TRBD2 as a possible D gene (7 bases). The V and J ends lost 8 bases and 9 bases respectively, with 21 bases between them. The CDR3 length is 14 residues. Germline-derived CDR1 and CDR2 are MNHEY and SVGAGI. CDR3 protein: CASVAGALVETQYF. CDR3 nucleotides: TGTGCCAGCGTGGCGGGGGCCCTAGTTGAGACGCAGTATTTT.

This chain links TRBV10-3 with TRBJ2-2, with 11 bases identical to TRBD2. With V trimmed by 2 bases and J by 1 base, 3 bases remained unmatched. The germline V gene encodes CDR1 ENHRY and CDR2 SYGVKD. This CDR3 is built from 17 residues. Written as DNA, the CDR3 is TGTGCCATCAGTGAGCCTGGACTAGCGGGGAACACCGGGGAGCTGTTTTTT. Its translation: CAISEPGLAGNTGELFF.

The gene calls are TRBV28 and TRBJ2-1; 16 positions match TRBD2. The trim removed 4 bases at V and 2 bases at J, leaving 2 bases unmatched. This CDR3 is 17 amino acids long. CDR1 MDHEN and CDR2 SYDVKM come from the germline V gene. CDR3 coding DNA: TGTGCCAGCAGTTCCGGGACTAGCGGGAGGGCCTACAATGAGCAGTTCTTC. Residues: CASSSGTSGRAYNEQFF.

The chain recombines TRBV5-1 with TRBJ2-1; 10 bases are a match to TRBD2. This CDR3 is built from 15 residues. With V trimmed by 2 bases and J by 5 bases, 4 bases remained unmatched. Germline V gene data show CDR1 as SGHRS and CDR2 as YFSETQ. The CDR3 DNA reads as TGCGCCAGCAGCTTAAGAGCGGGAGGGGACAATGAGCAGTTCTTC. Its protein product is CASSLRAGGDNEQFF.